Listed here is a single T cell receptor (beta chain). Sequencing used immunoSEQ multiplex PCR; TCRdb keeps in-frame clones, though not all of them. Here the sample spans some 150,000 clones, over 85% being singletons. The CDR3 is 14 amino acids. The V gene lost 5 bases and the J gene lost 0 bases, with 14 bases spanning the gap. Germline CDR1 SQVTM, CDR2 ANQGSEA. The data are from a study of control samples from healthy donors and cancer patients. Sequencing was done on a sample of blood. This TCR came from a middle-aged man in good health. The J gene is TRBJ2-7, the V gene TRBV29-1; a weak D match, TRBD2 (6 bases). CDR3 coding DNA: TGCAGCGTTAATAAGCCGGGGGTCTCCTACGAGCAGTACTTC. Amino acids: CSVNKPGVSYEQYF.